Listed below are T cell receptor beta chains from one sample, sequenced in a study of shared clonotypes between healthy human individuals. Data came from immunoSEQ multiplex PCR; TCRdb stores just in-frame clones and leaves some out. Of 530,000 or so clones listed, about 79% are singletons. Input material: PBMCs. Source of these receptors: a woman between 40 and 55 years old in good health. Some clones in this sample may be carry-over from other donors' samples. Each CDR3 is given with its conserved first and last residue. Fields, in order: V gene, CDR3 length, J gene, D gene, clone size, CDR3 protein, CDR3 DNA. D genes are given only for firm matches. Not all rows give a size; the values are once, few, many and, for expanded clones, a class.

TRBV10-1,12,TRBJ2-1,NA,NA,CASMIANNEQFF,TGCGCCAGCATGATAGCCAACAATGAGCAGTTCTTC
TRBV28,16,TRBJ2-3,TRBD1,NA,CASTSLPDRSTDTQYF,TGTGCCAGCACCTCTCTCCCGGACAGGAGCACAGATACGCAGTATTTT
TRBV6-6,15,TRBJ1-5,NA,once,CASTKESGNNQPQHF,TGTGCCAGCACCAAAGAATCGGGGAACAATCAGCCCCAGCATTTT
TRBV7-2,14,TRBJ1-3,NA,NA,CASSLGLAGNTIYF,TGTGCCAGCAGCTTAGGCCTCGCTGGAAACACCATATATTTT
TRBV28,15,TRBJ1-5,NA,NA,CASSDSTASNQPQHF,TGTGCCAGCAGCGACAGTACGGCTAGCAATCAGCCCCAGCATTTT
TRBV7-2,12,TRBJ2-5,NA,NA,CASSSGQETQYF,TGTGCCAGCAGCTCCGGACAAGAGACCCAGTACTTC
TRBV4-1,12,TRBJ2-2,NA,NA,CASSGGTGELFF,TGCGCCAGCAGCGGGGGGACCGGGGAGCTGTTTTTT
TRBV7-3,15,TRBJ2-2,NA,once,CASSTRARNTGELFF,TGTGCCAGCAGCACCAGGGCTAGGAACACCGGGGAGCTGTTTTTT
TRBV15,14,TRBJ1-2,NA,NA,CATSRDGTDYGYTF,TGTGCCACCAGCAGAGATGGGACGGATTATGGCTACACCTTC
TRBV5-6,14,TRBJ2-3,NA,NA,CASSLVVSSDTQYF,TGTGCCAGCAGCTTGGTGGTCAGTTCAGATACGCAGTATTTT